This entry concerns a single TCR beta chain. This entry is derived from a study of identical twins. Germline trimming cut 6 bases from V and 3 bases from J; bases unmatched to any gene: 9. This CDR3 is built from 15 residues. The V gene's germline CDR1 is MNHEY and CDR2 SVGAGI. TCRdb re-derived calls from the 5' RACE reads in MiXCR, one entry per CDR3 protein. The data hold roughly 1,500,000 distinct CDR3 sequences, with 32% observed a single time. The chain links TRBV6-5 to TRBJ2-7, with 9 bases identical to TRBD1. The TCR originated in a newborn girl in good health. Sequenced sample: cord blood. As DNA, the CDR3 is TGTGCCAGCAGCCTACTCGGGACAGGGTACTACGAGCAGTACTTC. Its translation is CASSLLGTGYYEQYF.